This T cell receptor (beta chain) was retrieved from a study of follicular helper T cells after annual influenza vaccination. Time point: 2014-2015 season, pre-vaccination. Adults received seasonal inactivated influenza vaccine, with sorted blood CD4 subsets sequenced before and after. The CDR3 runs 14 residues. Germline assignment: CDR1 SGDLS and CDR2 YYNGEE. Trimming took off 4 bases at V and 2 bases at J, with 13 bases between the two ends. Repertoires were generated with immunoSEQ multiplex PCR, while TCRdb's copy carries only in-frame clones and drops some. The table has about 11,000 clones, roughly 77% seen once.

The rearrangement uses TRBV9 and TRBJ2-7; D remains ambiguous. The starting material was CXCR5- memory CD4+ T cells sorted from blood, obtained on the day of influenza vaccination. The TCR comes from an adult who received the influenza vaccine. CDR3 sequence: CASSPTPDAYEQYF. DNA of the CDR3: TGTGCCAGCAGCCCCACCCCTGACGCCTACGAGCAGTACTTC.